This T cell receptor beta chain was sequenced in a study of shared clonotypes between healthy human individuals. Across the study: Each donor had three CD4 naive, three CD4 memory, two CD8 naive and one CD8 memory plate.

Libraries were prepared by immunoSEQ multiplex PCR; TCRdb keeps only in-frame clonotypes and omits some of them. The table lists 2 million or so clones, over 85% of them singletons. Germline V gene data show CDR1 as SGDLS and CDR2 as YYNGEE. There are 16 residues in the CDR3. V lost 0 bases, J lost 7 bases, and 8 bases stayed unmatched. Findings and caveats of the study: The study found lower generation probabilities in non-shared clonotypes than in those shared by all four donors.

This clone was picked up one time. Its antigen is undetermined. The sample taken for sequencing was naive CD4+ T cells sorted from blood. The subset denotes: CD45RA+ positively selected. The receptor comes from a man aged 18-30 years in good health. The gene calls are TRBV9 and TRBJ2-3, with 10 nucleotides matching TRBD2. The CDR3 here is CASSVGIAGGENTQYF. The DNA of the CDR3 is TGTGCCAGCAGCGTAGGGATAGCGGGGGGCGAAAATACGCAGTATTTT.